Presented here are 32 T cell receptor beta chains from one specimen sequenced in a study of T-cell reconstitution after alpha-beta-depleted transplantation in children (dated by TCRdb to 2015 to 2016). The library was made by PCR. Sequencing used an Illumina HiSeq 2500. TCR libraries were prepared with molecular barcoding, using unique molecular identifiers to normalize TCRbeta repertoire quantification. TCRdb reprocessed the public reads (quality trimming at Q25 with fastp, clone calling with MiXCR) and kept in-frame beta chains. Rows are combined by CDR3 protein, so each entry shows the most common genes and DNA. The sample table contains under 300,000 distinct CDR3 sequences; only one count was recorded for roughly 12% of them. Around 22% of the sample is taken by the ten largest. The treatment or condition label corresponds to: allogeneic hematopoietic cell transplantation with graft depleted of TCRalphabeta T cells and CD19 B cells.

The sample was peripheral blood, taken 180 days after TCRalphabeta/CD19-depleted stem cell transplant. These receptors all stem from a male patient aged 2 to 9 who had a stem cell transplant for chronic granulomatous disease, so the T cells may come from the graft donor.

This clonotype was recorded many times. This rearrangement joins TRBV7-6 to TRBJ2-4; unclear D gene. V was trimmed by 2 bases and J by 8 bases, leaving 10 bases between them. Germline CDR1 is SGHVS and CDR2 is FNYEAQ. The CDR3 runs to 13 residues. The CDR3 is CASSLYDEDIQYF. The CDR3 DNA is TGTGCCAGCAGCTTATATGATGAGGACATTCAGTACTTC.

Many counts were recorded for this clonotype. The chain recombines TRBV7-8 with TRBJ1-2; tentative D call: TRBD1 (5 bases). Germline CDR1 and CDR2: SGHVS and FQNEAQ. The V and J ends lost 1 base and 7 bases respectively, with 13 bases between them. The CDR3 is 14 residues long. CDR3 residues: CASSLVGGAAGYTF. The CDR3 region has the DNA TGTGCCAGCAGCTTAGTTGGGGGAGCTGCTGGCTACACCTTC.

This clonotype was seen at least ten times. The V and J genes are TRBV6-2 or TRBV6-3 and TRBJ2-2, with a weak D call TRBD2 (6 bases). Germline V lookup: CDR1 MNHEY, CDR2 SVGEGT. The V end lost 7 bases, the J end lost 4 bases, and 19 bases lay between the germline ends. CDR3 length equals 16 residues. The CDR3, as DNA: TGTGCCAGCACCGTTAGTCGGGGGAGTCCCACCGGGGAGCTGTTTTTT. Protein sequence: CASTVSRGSPTGELFF.

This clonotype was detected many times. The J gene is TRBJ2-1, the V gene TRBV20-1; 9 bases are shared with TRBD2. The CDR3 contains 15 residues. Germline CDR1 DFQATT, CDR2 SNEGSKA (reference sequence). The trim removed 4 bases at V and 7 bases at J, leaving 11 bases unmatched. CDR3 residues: CSAKRSSGKGNEQFF. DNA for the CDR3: TGCAGTGCTAAGCGCTCTAGCGGGAAGGGAAATGAGCAGTTCTTC.

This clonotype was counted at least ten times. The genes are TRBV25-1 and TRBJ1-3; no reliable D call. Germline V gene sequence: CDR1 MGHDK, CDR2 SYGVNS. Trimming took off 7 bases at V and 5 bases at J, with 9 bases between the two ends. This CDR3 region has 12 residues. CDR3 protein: CASTKRRNTIYF. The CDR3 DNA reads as TGTGCCAGCACAAAAAGAAGAAACACCATATATTTT.

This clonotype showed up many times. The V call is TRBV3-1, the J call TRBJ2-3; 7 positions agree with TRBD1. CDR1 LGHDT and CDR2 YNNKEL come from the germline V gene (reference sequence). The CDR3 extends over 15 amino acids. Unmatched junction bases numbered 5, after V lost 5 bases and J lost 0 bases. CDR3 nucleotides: TGTGCCAGCAGCAAAACAGGGGACAGCACAGATACGCAGTATTTT. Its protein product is CASSKTGDSTDTQYF.

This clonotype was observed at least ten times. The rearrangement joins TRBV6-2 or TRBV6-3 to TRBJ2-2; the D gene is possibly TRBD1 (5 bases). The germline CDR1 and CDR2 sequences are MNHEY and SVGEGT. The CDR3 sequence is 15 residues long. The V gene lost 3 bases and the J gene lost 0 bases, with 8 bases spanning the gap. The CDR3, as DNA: TGTGCCAGCAGTTATGAAGGGGCGAACACCGGGGAGCTGTTTTTT. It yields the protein CASSYEGANTGELFF.

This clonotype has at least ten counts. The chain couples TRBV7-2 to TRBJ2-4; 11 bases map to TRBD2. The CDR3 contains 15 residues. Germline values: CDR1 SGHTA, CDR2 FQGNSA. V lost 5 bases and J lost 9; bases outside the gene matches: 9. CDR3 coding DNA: TGTGCCAGCAGCCCCTACCGCGGACTAGCGGGCATTCAGTACTTC. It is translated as CASSPYRGLAGIQYF.

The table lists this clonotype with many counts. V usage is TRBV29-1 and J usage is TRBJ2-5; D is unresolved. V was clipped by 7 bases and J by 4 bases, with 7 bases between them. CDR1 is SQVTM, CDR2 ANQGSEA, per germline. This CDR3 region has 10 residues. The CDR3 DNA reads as TGCAGCGCACAACGAGAGACCCAGTACTTC. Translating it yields CSAQRETQYF.

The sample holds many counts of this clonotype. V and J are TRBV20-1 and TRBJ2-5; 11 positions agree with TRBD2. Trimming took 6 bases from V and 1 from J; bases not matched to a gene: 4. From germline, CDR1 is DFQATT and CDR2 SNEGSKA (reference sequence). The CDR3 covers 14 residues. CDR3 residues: CSATSGGPQETQYF. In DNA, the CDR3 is TGCAGTGCAACTAGCGGGGGCCCCCAAGAGACCCAGTACTTC.

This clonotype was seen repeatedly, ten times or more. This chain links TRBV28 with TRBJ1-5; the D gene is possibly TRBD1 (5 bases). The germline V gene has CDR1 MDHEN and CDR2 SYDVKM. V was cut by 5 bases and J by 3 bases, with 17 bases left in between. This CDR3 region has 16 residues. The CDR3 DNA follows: TGTGCCAGCAGTCCTATGATGGGGCTGGACAATCAGCCCCAGCATTTT. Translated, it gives CASSPMMGLDNQPQHF.

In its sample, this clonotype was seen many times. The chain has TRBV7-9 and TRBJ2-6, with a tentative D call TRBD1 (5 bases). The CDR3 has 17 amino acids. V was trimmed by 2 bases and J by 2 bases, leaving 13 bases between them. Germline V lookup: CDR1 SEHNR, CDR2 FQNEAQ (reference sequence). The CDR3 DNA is TGTGCCAGCAGCTTACAGGGCCTTTCGACTGGGGCCAACGTCCTGACTTTC. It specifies CASSLQGLSTGANVLTF.

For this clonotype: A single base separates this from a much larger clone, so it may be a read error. The CDR3 DNA reads TGCGCCTGCAGCTTGGTTCTAGCGGGAGAGAACGAGCAGTACTTC. The encoded protein is CACSLVLAGENEQYF. This chain links TRBV5-1 with TRBJ2-7; 10 nucleotides match TRBD2. Germline CDR1 is SGHRS and CDR2 is YFSETQ. CDR3 length: 15 amino acids.

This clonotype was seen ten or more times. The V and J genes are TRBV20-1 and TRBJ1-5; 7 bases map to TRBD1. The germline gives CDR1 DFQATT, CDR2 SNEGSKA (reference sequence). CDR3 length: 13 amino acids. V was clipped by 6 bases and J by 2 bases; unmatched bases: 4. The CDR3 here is CSAPGTGNQPQHF. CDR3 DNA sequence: TGCAGTGCACCAGGGACAGGCAATCAGCCCCAGCATTTT.

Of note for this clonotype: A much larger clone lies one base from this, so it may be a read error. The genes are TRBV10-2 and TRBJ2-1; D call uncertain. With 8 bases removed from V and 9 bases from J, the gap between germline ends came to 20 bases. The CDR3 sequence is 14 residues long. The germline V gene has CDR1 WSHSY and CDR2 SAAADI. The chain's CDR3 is CASRPRRIWVEQFF. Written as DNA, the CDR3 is TGCGCCAGCCGTCCGCGAAGGATTTGGGTTGAGCAGTTCTTC.

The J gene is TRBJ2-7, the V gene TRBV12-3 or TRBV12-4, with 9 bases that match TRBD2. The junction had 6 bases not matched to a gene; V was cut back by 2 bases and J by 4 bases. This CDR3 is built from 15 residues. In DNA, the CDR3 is TGTGCCAGCAGTTTAATCCGCGGGAGGGGTTACGAGCAGTACTTC. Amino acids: CASSLIRGRGYEQYF.

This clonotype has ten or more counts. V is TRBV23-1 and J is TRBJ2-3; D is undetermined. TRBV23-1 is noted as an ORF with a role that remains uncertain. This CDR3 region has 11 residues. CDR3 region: CAIPITDTQYF. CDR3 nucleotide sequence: TGCGCGATCCCCATCACAGATACGCAGTATTTT.

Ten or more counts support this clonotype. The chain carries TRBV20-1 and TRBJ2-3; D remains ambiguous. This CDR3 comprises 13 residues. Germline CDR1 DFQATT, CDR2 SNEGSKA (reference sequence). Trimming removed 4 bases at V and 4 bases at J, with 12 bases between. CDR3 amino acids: CSATDVQSDTQYF. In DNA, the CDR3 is TGCAGTGCTACAGACGTTCAATCAGATACGCAGTATTTT.

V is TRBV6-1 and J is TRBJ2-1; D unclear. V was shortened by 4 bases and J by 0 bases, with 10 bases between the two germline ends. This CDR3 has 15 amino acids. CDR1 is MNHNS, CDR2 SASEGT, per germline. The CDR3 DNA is TGTGCCAGCAGTGCGAGGCGCTACTCCTACAATGAGCAGTTCTTC. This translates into CASSARRYSYNEQFF.

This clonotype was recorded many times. The CDR3 loop is CASRAALGVWGTQYF. The CDR3 DNA reads as TGTGCCAGCAGGGCGGCGTTAGGTGTTTGGGGGACCCAGTACTTC. The chain carries TRBV12-3 or TRBV12-4 and TRBJ2-5; unclear D gene. V gave up 6 bases and J gave up 7 bases, with 21 bases separating them. The length of the CDR3 is 15 residues.

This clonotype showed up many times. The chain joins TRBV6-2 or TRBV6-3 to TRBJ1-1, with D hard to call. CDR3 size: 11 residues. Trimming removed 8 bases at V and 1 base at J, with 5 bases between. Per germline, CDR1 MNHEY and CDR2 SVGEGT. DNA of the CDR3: TGTGCCAGCCATCGGAACACTGAAGCTTTCTTT. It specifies CASHRNTEAFF.

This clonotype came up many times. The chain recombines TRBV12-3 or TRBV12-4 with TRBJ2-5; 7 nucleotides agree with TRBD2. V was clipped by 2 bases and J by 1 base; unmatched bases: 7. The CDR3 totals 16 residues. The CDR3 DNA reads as TGTGCCAGCAGTTTAATGGCGGGGGTAACCCAAGAGACCCAGTACTTC. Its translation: CASSLMAGVTQETQYF.

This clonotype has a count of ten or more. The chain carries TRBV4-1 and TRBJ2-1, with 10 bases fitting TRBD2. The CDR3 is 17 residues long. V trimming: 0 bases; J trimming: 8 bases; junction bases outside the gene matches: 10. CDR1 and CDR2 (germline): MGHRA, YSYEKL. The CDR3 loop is CASSQEKGLAGVYEQFF. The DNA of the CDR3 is TGCGCCAGCAGCCAAGAAAAGGGCCTAGCGGGAGTCTATGAGCAGTTCTTC.

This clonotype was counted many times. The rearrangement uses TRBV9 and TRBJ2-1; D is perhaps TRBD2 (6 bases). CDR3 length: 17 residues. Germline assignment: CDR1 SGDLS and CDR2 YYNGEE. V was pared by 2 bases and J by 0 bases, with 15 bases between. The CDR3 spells CASSVLAHGGSYNEQFF. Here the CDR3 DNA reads TGTGCCAGCAGCGTTCTAGCGCATGGGGGCTCCTACAATGAGCAGTTCTTC.

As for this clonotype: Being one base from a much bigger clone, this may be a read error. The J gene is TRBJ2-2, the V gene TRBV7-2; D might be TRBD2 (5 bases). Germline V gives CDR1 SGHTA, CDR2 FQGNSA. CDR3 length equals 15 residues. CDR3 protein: CGSSFKLDGTGELFF. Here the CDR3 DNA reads TGTGGCAGCAGCTTTAAACTAGACGGCACCGGGGAGCTGTTTTTT.

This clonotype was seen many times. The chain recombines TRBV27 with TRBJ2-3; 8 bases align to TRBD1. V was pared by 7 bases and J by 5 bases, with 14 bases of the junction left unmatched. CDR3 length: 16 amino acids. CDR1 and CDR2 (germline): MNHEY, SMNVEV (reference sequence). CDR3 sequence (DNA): TGTGCCAGCACCTCGCGAGGGACAGGTACCGAAGATACGCAGTATTTT. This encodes CASTSRGTGTEDTQYF.

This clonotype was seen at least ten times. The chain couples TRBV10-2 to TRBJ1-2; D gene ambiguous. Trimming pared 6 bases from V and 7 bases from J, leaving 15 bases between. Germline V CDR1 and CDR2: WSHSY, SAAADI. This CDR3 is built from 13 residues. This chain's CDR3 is CASSQVDRGGYTF. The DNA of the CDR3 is TGCGCCAGCAGCCAGGTAGATCGAGGTGGCTACACCTTC.

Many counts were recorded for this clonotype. The CDR3 reads CASSPLSRPTYNEQFF. The DNA of the CDR3 is TGTGCCAGCAGCCCATTGTCGAGGCCGACCTACAATGAGCAGTTCTTC. The chain joins TRBV28 to TRBJ2-1; D gene ambiguous. Trimming removed 6 bases from V and 2 bases from J, with 17 bases in between. Germline CDR1 is MDHEN and CDR2 is SYDVKM. This CDR3 contains 16 residues.

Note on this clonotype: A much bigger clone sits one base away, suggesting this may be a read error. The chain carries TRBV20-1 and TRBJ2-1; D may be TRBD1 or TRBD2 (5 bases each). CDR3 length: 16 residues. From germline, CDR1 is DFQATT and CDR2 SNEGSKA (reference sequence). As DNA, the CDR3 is TGCAGTCCTAGAGATACGAGGGACCTATATTACAATGAGCAGTTCTTC. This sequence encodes CSPRDTRDLYYNEQFF.

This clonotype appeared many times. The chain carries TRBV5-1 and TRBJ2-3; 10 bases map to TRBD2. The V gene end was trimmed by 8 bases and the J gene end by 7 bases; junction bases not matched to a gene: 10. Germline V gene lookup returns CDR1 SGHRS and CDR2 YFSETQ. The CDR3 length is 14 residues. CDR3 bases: TGCGCCAGTCAAACTAGCGGGGCTTCACATACGCAGTATTTT. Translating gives CASQTSGASHTQYF.

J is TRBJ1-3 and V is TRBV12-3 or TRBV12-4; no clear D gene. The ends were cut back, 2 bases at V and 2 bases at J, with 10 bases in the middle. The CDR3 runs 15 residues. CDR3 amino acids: CASSLWAETGNTIYF. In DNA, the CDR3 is TGTGCCAGCAGTTTATGGGCAGAGACTGGAAACACCATATATTTT.

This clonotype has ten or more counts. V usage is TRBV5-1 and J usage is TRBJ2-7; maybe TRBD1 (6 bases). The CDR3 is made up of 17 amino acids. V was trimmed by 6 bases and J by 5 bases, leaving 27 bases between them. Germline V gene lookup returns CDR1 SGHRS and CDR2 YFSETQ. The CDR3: CASKHRDTSEPLNEQYF. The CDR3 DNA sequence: TGCGCCAGCAAACACCGGGACACCTCAGAACCCTTGAACGAGCAGTACTTC.